A single sample is the source of the 28 T cell receptor beta chains below, sequenced in a study of T-cell reconstitution after alpha-beta-depleted transplantation in children. A library of TCRbeta sequences, prepared with unique molecular identifiers, was generated. TCRdb re-called the PCR reads through MiXCR, storing one row per CDR3 protein. Of about 280,000 distinct CDR3 sequences in the sample, more than 9% are singletons; the top ten hold around 20%. This specimen was peripheral blood, taken 180 days after TCRalphabeta/CD19-depleted stem cell transplant. These receptors were taken from a male patient aged 2-9 years who had a stem cell transplant for chronic granulomatous disease, so the T cells may come from the graft donor.

As regards this clonotype: At one boundary the junction diverges from the germline segment, which might be a read error. The chain recombines TRBV29-1 with TRBJ2-7; TRBD1 matches at 7 bases. Germline V CDR1 and CDR2: SQVTM, ANQGSEA. This CDR3 spans 12 amino acids. This CDR3 is CSILTGPYERYF. CDR3 coding DNA: TGCAGCATCCTGACAGGGCCCTACGAGCGGTACTTC.

This clonotype was found many times. The chain recombines TRBV28 with TRBJ2-2; 13 bases align to TRBD2. The CDR3 is 19 residues long. The germline V gene has CDR1 MDHEN and CDR2 SYDVKM. Trimming at V came to 4 bases and at J to 5 bases, leaving 13 bases not matched to a gene. The CDR3 DNA sequence: TGTGCCAGCAGTTCAATCATTATGCGGACTAGCGGGAGAACCGGGGAGCTGTTTTTT. Protein product: CASSSIIMRTSGRTGELFF.

This clonotype came up many times. The chain carries TRBV5-5 and TRBJ2-7; 8 bases are shared with TRBD2. With V trimmed by 4 bases and J by 0 bases, 9 bases remained unmatched. The CDR3 extends over 16 amino acids. Germline CDR1 is SGHKS and CDR2 is YYEKEE (reference sequence). The CDR3 sequence: CASSGQPGLGSYEQYF. In nucleotides, the CDR3 is TGTGCCAGCAGCGGCCAACCGGGACTAGGCTCCTACGAGCAGTACTTC.

This clonotype was counted at least ten times. The rearrangement uses TRBV5-1 and TRBJ2-7; 12 bases map to TRBD1. V trimming: 4 bases; J trimming: 4 bases; junction bases outside the gene matches: 6. Germline V CDR1 and CDR2: SGHRS, YFSETQ. The CDR3 covers 15 residues. The CDR3 sequence: CASSPRDRGQYEQYF. The CDR3 DNA reads as TGCGCCAGCAGCCCTAGGGACAGGGGGCAGTACGAGCAGTACTTC. Looking up the rest from reference TRBV5-1 and TRBJ2-7 gives the full variable domain: KAGVTQTPRYLIKTRGQQVTLSCSPISGHRSVSWYQQTPGQGLQFLFEYFSETQRNKGNFPGRFSGRQFSNSRSEMNVSTLELGDSALYLCASSPRDRGQYEQYFGPGTRLTVT.

This clonotype was counted at least ten times. V is TRBV12-3 or TRBV12-4 and J is TRBJ2-5, with 7 bases matching TRBD1. With V trimmed by 5 bases and J by 5 bases, 5 bases remained unmatched. This CDR3 contains 13 residues. CDR3 nucleotides: TGTGCCAGCAGTACAGGGGCAATCGAGACCCAGTACTTC. It yields the protein CASSTGAIETQYF.

This clonotype was recorded at least ten times. V and J are TRBV11-2 and TRBJ2-3, with D uncertain. This CDR3 comprises 13 residues. The ends were cut back, 4 bases at V and 4 bases at J, with 9 bases in the middle. Germline V CDR1 and CDR2: SGHAT, FQNNGV. CDR3 DNA sequence: TGTGCCAGCAGCTCCGAGGCTGCAGATACGCAGTATTTT. As protein: CASSSEAADTQYF.

This clonotype was seen repeatedly, ten times or more. This sequence joins TRBV12-5 and TRBJ2-2; D uncertain. Trimming removed 1 base from V and 9 bases from J, with 12 bases in between. Germline V gene data show CDR1 as LGHNT and CDR2 as FRNRAP. This CDR3 has 14 residues. CDR3 loop: CASGLGEAPRELFF. CDR3 DNA: TGTGCTAGTGGTTTGGGAGAAGCCCCCCGGGAGCTGTTTTTT.

With regard to this clonotype: An end of the junction differs from the germline gene, which may be a read error. The genes are TRBV7-9 and TRBJ2-7, with D maybe TRBD2 (5 bases). There are 14 residues in the CDR3. From germline, CDR1 is SEHNR and CDR2 FQNEAQ (reference sequence). The CDR3 spells CACSIYTGEYEQYF. For the CDR3, the DNA is TGTGCCTGCAGCATATACACCGGGGAGTACGAGCAGTACTTC.

This clonotype was seen only a few times. This rearrangement joins TRBV12-5 to TRBJ2-3; weak D call: TRBD2 (6 bases). Germline V gene lookup returns CDR1 LGHNT and CDR2 FRNRAP. This CDR3 comprises 16 residues. V was clipped by 4 bases and J by 4 bases, with 18 bases between them. CDR3 sequence: CASGSTRDFTADTQYF. For the CDR3, the DNA is TGTGCTAGTGGTTCAACACGGGACTTTACCGCAGATACGCAGTATTTT.

The chain joins TRBV18 to TRBJ2-1, with unresolved D. V was pared by 6 bases and J by 1 base, with 13 bases between. The CDR3 extends over 15 amino acids. The V gene's germline CDR1 is KGHSH and CDR2 LQKENI. The CDR3 here is CASSPIVVSYNEQFF. CDR3 nucleotide sequence: TGTGCCAGCTCTCCTATAGTGGTGTCCTACAATGAGCAGTTCTTC.

This clonotype was recorded many times. The J gene is TRBJ2-1, the V gene TRBV29-1; 8 positions match TRBD1. This CDR3 has 14 amino acids. V lost 2 bases, J lost 8 bases, and 8 bases stayed unmatched. Germline assignment: CDR1 SQVTM and CDR2 ANQGSEA. The CDR3 sequence: CSVETRTGRHEQFF. The CDR3 nucleotides read TGCAGCGTTGAAACGCGGACAGGGAGACATGAGCAGTTCTTC.

This clonotype has a count of ten or more. This chain connects TRBV20-1 to TRBJ2-3; 7 bases are a match to TRBD1. V trimming: 5 bases; J trimming: 4 bases; junction bases outside the gene matches: 3. Germline CDR1 DFQATT, CDR2 SNEGSKA (reference sequence). This CDR3 region has 12 residues. CDR3: CSAQGVADTQYF. As DNA, the CDR3 is TGCAGTGCTCAGGGGGTAGCAGATACGCAGTATTTT.

A note on this clonotype: This may arise from a read error, as a much more abundant clone is one base away. The chain joins TRBV10-3 to TRBJ2-7; D gene ambiguous. CDR1 is ENHRY, CDR2 SYGVKD, per germline. The CDR3 is 14 residues long. V dropped 5 bases and J dropped 3 bases, with 14 bases sitting between them. The CDR3: CAISLMDRNYEQYF. The CDR3 bases are TGTGCCATCAGTCTCATGGACCGTAACTACGAGCAGTACTTC.

This clonotype came up many times. This chain connects TRBV20-1 to TRBJ2-5; 13 nucleotides align to TRBD2. The V and J ends lost 5 bases and 5 bases, in that order; junction bases with no gene match: 5. CDR3 length: 14 amino acids. Per the germline V gene, CDR1 is DFQATT and CDR2 is SNEGSKA (reference sequence). CDR3 DNA sequence: TGCAGTGCTCGGGGACTAGCGGGATCGGAGACCCAGTACTTC. This gives the protein CSARGLAGSETQYF.

The rearrangement links TRBV28 to TRBJ2-5, with 8 bases identical to TRBD1. The germline V gene encodes CDR1 MDHEN and CDR2 SYDVKM. CDR3 length: 14 residues. Trimming removed 2 bases from V and 5 bases from J; junction bases left unmatched: 4. The CDR3 DNA reads TGTGCCAGCAGTTTACGACAGGGGAGGGAGACCCAGTACTTC. This translates into CASSLRQGRETQYF.

This clonotype occurred a few times. The V and J genes are TRBV5-1 and TRBJ2-5; 14 nucleotides agree with TRBD2. From germline, CDR1 is SGHRS and CDR2 YFSETQ. The CDR3 length is 15 residues. Germline trimming cut 3 bases from V and 4 bases from J; bases unmatched to any gene: 2. Here the CDR3 reads CASSSGLAGAETQYF. CDR3 in DNA: TGCGCCAGCAGCTCGGGACTAGCGGGGGCAGAGACCCAGTACTTC.

Many counts were recorded for this clonotype. The rearrangement joins TRBV20-1 to TRBJ1-2; D unresolved. The CDR3 sequence is 15 residues long. CDR1 and CDR2 from the germline V gene are DFQATT and SNEGSKA (reference sequence). Trimming stripped 0 bases from V and 1 base from J, with 12 bases between. CDR3 bases: TGCAGTGCTAGAGATACGGGCCACCATAACTATGGCTACACCTTC. The encoded protein is CSARDTGHHNYGYTF.

This clonotype was counted between two and nine times. The chain joins TRBV5-1 to TRBJ2-7; D is uncertain. This CDR3 comprises 12 residues. Germline V lookup: CDR1 SGHRS, CDR2 YFSETQ. The V end lost 4 bases, the J end lost 2 bases, and 7 bases lay between the germline ends. CDR3 amino acids: CASSVTAYEQYF. The CDR3 DNA follows: TGCGCCAGCAGCGTTACAGCCTACGAGCAGTACTTC.

This clonotype was picked up many times. This rearrangement joins TRBV27 to TRBJ2-7, with D unclear. The germline CDR1 and CDR2 sequences are MNHEY and SMNVEV (reference sequence). V gave up 2 bases and J gave up 0 bases, with 5 bases separating them. This CDR3 spans 13 amino acids. The CDR3 protein is CASSLKTSYEQYF. The CDR3 DNA sequence: TGTGCCAGCAGTTTAAAGACCTCCTACGAGCAGTACTTC.

This clonotype was observed many times. V is TRBV7-8 and J is TRBJ2-5; TRBD1 is a possible D gene (5 bases). This CDR3 is 16 amino acids long. V was trimmed by 7 bases and J by 1 base, leaving 19 bases between them. Germline-derived CDR1 and CDR2 are SGHVS and FQNEAQ. The CDR3 sequence is CASTSILGQGQETQYF. The DNA for the CDR3 is TGTGCCAGCACCTCTATCTTAGGCCAGGGCCAAGAGACCCAGTACTTC.

The gene calls are TRBV30 and TRBJ1-4, with TRBD1 matching 9 bases. The CDR3 runs to 13 residues. J gave up 7 bases and V 6 bases, and 6 bases lay outside the gene matches. Per the germline V gene, CDR1 is GTSNPN and CDR2 is SVGIG (reference sequence). In nucleotides, the CDR3 is TGTGCCTGTTACGGGACAGGGACTGAAAAACTGTTTTTT. This codes for CACYGTGTEKLFF.

This clonotype has just a few counts. V gene TRBV2 combines with J gene TRBJ2-1, with D unclear. Germline CDR1 and CDR2: SNHLY and FYNNEI. This CDR3 spans 12 amino acids. The germline V and J ends were trimmed by 7 bases and 4 bases, with 8 bases remaining between them. CDR3 in DNA: TGTGCCAGCAAGATTAGGTACAATGAGCAGTTCTTC. Translating it yields CASKIRYNEQFF.

This clonotype was observed at least ten times. J is TRBJ2-1 and V is TRBV29-1; TRBD2 aligns across 8 bases. Losses at the gene ends were 3 bases for V and 9 bases for J; bases not matched to a gene: 13. The CDR3 contains 15 residues. Germline V gene lookup returns CDR1 SQVTM and CDR2 ANQGSEA. Here the CDR3 reads CSVDDYPRGVTEQFF. Here the CDR3 DNA reads TGCAGCGTTGACGATTATCCGCGGGGGGTTACTGAGCAGTTCTTC.

This clonotype appeared many times. The V and J genes are TRBV5-1 and TRBJ1-6; possibly TRBD1 for D (5 bases). Deletions cut 6 bases from V and 0 bases from J, with 13 bases between. This CDR3 is 16 amino acids long. Germline CDR1 and CDR2: SGHRS and YFSETQ. In DNA form, the CDR3 reads TGCGCCAGCATGGGACTCCGGAGCTCCTATAATTCACCCCTCCACTTT. This codes for CASMGLRSSYNSPLHF.

This clonotype has at least ten counts. The genes are TRBV24-1 and TRBJ2-1, with TRBD1 as a possible D gene (6 bases). CDR1 and CDR2 from the germline V gene are KGHDR and SFDVKD. CDR3 length equals 13 residues. Trimming removed 4 bases from V and 4 bases from J, with 7 bases in between. The DNA for the CDR3 is TGTGCCACCAGTGAAGGGGGTTACAATGAGCAGTTCTTC. Protein sequence: CATSEGGYNEQFF.

The rearrangement links TRBV7-2 to TRBJ1-5, with TRBD1 matching over 7 bases. Germline assignment: CDR1 SGHTA and CDR2 FQGNSA. The CDR3 has 15 amino acids. V lost 1 base, J lost 6 bases, and 6 bases stayed unmatched. CDR3 residues: CASSLEGQRGQPQHF. The CDR3, as DNA: TGTGCCAGCAGCTTAGAGGGACAGCGGGGTCAGCCCCAGCATTTT.

This clonotype has at least ten counts. The V gene is TRBV20-1, the J gene TRBJ1-3; maybe TRBD1 (6 bases). V was clipped by 3 bases and J by 4 bases, with 10 bases between them. From germline, CDR1 is DFQATT and CDR2 SNEGSKA (reference sequence). The CDR3 contains 13 residues. The CDR3 nucleotides are TGCAGTGCTAGGGCAGGGGAAGGAAACACCATATATTTT. Amino acid sequence: CSARAGEGNTIYF.

This clonotype was detected ten times or more. This chain joins TRBV29-1 and TRBJ2-2; the match to TRBD2 covers 12 bases. The CDR3 totals 17 residues. The trim removed 6 bases at V and 0 bases at J, leaving 8 bases unmatched. CDR1 and CDR2 from the germline V gene are SQVTM and ANQGSEA. CDR3 coding DNA: TGCAGCGTGGCAGGACTAGCGGGAACAGCGAACACCGGGGAGCTGTTTTTT. Encoded protein: CSVAGLAGTANTGELFF.